This entry lists 11 T cell receptor beta chains sequenced from one sample in a study of OX40 agonist ivuxolimab in advanced cancers. TCRdb's table, derived via immunoSEQ multiplex PCR, lists solely in-frame clones and lacks some. The top ten clones hold around 2% of a sample with tens of thousands of clones, around 85% of them seen once. This specimen consisted of CD4+ or CD8+ T cells sorted from blood, obtained in a trial of the OX40 agonist ivuxolimab. These receptors were collected from an adult with an advanced solid tumor such as melanoma, head and neck, liver or kidney cancer.

Worth noting for this clone: Distinct nucleotide sequences in the sample also encode this CDR3. V gene TRBV4-1 combines with J gene TRBJ2-5; perhaps TRBD2 as D (6 bases). From germline, CDR1 is MGHRA and CDR2 YSYEKL. The CDR3 has 15 residues. Deletions cut 4 bases from V and 1 base from J, with 13 bases between. The CDR3 nucleotides are TGCGCCAGCAGCCTTGCCGGGACTCTCCAAGAGACCCAGTACTTC. It translates to CASSLAGTLQETQYF.

The chain combines TRBV9 with TRBJ2-3, with D perhaps matching TRBD2 (5 bases). CDR3 length: 13 residues. Germline-derived CDR1 and CDR2 are SGDLS and YYNGEE. V gave up 7 bases and J gave up 2 bases, with 11 bases separating them. The CDR3 protein is CASGVGDTDTQYF. The CDR3 DNA reads TGTGCCAGCGGGGTCGGGGACACAGATACGCAGTATTTT.

This chain connects TRBV7-2 to TRBJ2-5; D is unclear. The CDR3 spans 12 residues. The V gene lost 7 bases and the J gene lost 4 bases, with 10 bases spanning the gap. Germline CDR1 and CDR2: SGHTA and FQGNSA. The CDR3 DNA is TGTGCCAGCAACGACCCTGGAGAGACCCAGTACTTC. This gives the protein CASNDPGETQYF.

The chain has TRBV10-3 and TRBJ1-3, with TRBD1 matching 7 bases. CDR3 size: 14 residues. Trimming removed 6 bases from V and 3 bases from J; junction bases left unmatched: 5. CDR1 is ENHRY and CDR2 is SYGVKD in the germline V gene. The CDR3 sequence is CAIREGQVGNTIYF. As DNA, the CDR3 is TGTGCCATCAGGGAAGGACAGGTTGGAAACACCATATATTTT.

The chain uses TRBV5-1 and TRBJ2-2; TRBD1 matches at 7 bases. Germline loops: CDR1 SGHRS, CDR2 YFSETQ. The CDR3 has 15 residues. Trimming at V came to 4 bases and at J to 1 base, leaving 4 bases not matched to a gene. This chain's CDR3 is CASSTGTVNTGELFF. DNA of the CDR3: TGCGCCAGCAGCACCGGGACAGTGAACACCGGGGAGCTGTTTTTT.

The chain recombines TRBV7-2 with TRBJ1-5; 8 bases are a match to TRBD1. Germline V gene sequence: CDR1 SGHTA, CDR2 FQGNSA. The CDR3 has 14 residues. V lost 4 bases and J lost 5; bases outside the gene matches: 4. The CDR3 spells CASSWTGHDQPQHF. In nucleotides, the CDR3 is TGTGCCAGCAGCTGGACAGGGCATGATCAGCCCCAGCATTTT.

The V call is TRBV28, the J call TRBJ1-2; weak D call: TRBD1 (5 bases). Germline-derived CDR1 and CDR2 are MDHEN and SYDVKM. This CDR3 region has 14 residues. Trimming cost V 7 bases and J 6 bases, with 18 bases left between them. The chain's CDR3 is CASITGGRADGYTF. The CDR3 DNA reads as TGTGCCAGCATCACGGGAGGCAGGGCGGATGGCTACACCTTC.

The chain has TRBV7-2 and TRBJ2-7, with TRBD1 matching over 7 bases. The CDR3 is 13 residues long. Germline loops: CDR1 SGHTA, CDR2 FQGNSA. J lost 3 bases, V lost 3 bases, and 2 bases had no gene match. The CDR3 DNA is TGTGCCAGCAGCTTTCCAGGGGGCTACGAGCAGTACTTC. Its protein is CASSFPGGYEQYF.

This clone was seen a few times. This chain links TRBV19 with TRBJ1-6; D is uncertain. V shed 7 bases and J shed 5 bases, with 15 bases lying between them. CDR1 and CDR2 from the germline V gene are LNHDA and SQIVND (reference sequence). The CDR3 has 15 amino acids. The CDR3: CASTVAHKDNSPLHF. Here the CDR3 DNA reads TGTGCCAGTACCGTCGCACACAAAGATAATTCACCCCTCCACTTT.

The chain couples TRBV6-5 to TRBJ1-2; TRBD1 matches at 7 bases. Germline CDR1 is MNHEY and CDR2 is SVGAGI. After removal of 7 bases from V and 8 bases from J, the junction contained 10 bases not matched to a gene. This CDR3 has 13 residues. Written as DNA, the CDR3 is TGTGCCAGCATCACCCGGGACAGACGGGGCTACACCTTC. As protein: CASITRDRRGYTF.

The CDR3 spells CASSLEQGAHSPLHF. CDR3 nucleotides: TGCGCCAGCAGCTTGGAACAGGGGGCGCATTCACCCCTCCACTTT. This rearrangement joins TRBV5-1 to TRBJ1-6; TRBD1 agrees at 9 bases. Per the germline V gene, CDR1 is SGHRS and CDR2 is YFSETQ. The trim removed 0 bases at V and 8 bases at J, leaving 3 bases unmatched. The CDR3 consists of 15 residues.